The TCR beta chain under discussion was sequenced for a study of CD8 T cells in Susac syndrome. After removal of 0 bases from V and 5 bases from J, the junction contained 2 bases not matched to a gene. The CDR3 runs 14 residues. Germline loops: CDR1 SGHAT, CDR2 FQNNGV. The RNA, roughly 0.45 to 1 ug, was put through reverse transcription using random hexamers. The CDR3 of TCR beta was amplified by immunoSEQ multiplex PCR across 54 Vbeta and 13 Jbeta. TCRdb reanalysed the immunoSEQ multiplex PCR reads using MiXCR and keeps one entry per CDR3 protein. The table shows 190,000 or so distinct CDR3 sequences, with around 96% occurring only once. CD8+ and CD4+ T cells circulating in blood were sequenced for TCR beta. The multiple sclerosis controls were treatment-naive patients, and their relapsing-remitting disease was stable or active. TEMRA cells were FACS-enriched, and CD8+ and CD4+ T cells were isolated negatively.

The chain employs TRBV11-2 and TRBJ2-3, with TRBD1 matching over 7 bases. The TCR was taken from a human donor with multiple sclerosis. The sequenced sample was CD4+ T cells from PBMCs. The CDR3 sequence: CASSLDRGIDTQYF. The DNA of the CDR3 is TGTGCCAGCAGCTTAGACAGGGGGATAGATACGCAGTATTTT. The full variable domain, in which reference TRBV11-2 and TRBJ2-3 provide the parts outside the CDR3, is EAGVAQSPRYKIIEKRQSVAFWCNPISGHATLYWYQQILGQGPKLLIQFQNNGVVDDSQLPKDRFSAERLKGVDSTLKIQPAKLEDSAVYLCASSLDRGIDTQYFGPGTRLTVL.